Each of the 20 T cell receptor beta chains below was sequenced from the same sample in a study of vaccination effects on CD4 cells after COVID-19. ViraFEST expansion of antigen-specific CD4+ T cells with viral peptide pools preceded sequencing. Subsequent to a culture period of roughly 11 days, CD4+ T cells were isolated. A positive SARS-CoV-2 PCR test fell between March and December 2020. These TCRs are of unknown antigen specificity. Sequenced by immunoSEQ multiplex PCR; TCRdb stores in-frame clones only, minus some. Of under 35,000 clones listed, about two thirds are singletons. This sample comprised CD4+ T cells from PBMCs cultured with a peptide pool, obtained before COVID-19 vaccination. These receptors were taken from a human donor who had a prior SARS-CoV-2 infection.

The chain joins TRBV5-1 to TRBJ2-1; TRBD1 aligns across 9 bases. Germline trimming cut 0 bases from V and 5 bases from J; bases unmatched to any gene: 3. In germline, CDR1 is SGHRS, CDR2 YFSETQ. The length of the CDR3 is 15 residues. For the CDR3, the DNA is TGCGCCAGCAGCTTGGAGGGGACAGGGCACAATGAGCAGTTCTTC. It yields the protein CASSLEGTGHNEQFF.

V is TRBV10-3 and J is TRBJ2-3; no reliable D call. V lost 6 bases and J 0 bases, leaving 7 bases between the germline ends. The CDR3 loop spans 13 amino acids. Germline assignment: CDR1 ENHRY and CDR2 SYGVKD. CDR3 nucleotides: TGTGCCATCAGGTCTCCTAGCACAGATACGCAGTATTTT. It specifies CAIRSPSTDTQYF.

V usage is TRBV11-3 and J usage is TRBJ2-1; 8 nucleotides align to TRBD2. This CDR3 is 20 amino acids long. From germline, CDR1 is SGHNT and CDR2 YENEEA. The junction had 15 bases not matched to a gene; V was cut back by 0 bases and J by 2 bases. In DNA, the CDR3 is TGTGCCAGCAGCTTAGATTCCGGGAGGGCATCATTTATCACCTACAATGAGCAGTTCTTC. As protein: CASSLDSGRASFITYNEQFF.

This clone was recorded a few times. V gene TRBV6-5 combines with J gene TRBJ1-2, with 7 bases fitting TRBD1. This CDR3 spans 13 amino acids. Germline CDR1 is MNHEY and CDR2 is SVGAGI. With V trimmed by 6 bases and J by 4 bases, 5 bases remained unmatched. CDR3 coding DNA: TGTGCCAGCAGGGCGACAGGGATCTATGGCTACACCTTC. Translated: CASRATGIYGYTF.

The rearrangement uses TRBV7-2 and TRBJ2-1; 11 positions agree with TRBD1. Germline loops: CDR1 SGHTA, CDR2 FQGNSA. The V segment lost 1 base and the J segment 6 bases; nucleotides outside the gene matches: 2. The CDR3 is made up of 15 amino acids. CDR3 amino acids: CASSLGDRGGNEQFF. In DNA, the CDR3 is TGTGCCAGCAGCTTAGGGGACAGGGGGGGCAATGAGCAGTTCTTC.

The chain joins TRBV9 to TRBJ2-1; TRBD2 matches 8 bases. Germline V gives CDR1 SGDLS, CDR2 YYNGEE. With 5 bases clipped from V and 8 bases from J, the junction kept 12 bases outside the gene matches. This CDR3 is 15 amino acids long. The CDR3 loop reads CASSKASGGAYEQFF. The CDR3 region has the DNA TGTGCCAGCAGTAAGGCCTCCGGGGGGGCCTATGAGCAGTTCTTC.

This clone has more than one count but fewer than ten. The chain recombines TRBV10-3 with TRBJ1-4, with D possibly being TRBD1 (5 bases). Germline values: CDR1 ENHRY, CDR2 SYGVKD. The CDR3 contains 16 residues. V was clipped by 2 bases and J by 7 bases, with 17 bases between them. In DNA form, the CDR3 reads TGTGCCATCAGTGAGCATGGGTCCACAGGTACTGAAAAACTGTTTTTT. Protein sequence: CAISEHGSTGTEKLFF.

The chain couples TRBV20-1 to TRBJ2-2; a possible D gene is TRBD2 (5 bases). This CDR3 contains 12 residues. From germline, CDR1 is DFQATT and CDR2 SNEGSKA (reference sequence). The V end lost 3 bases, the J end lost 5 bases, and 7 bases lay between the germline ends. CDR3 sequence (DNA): TGCAGTGCTAGTGAGGGAACCGGGGAGCTGTTTTTT. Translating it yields CSASEGTGELFF.

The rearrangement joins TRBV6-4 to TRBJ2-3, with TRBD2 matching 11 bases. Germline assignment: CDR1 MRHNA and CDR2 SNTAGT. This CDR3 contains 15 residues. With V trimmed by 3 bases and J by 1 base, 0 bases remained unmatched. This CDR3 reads CASSETSGGTDTQYF. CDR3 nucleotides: TGTGCCAGCAGTGAGACTAGCGGGGGCACAGATACGCAGTATTTT.

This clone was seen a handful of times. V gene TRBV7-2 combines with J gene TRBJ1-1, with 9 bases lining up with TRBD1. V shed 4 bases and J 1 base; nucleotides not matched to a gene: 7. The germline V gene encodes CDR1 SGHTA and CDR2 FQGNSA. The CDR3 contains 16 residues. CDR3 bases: TGTGCCAGCAGCTCCGGGACAGGGAGGGGGAACACTGAAGCTTTCTTT. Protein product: CASSSGTGRGNTEAFF.

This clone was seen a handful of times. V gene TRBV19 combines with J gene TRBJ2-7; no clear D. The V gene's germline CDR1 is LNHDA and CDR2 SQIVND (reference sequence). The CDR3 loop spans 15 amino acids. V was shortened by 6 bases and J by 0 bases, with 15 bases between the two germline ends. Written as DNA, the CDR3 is TGTGCCAGTAGCTCCTACTTCAGGAGCTCCTACGAGCAGTACTTC. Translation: CASSSYFRSSYEQYF.

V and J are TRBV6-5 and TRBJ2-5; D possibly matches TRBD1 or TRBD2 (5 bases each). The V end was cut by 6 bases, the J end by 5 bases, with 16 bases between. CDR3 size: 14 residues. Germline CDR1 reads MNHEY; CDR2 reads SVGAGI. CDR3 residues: CASSPGQAHETQYF. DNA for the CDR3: TGTGCCAGCAGCCCGGGGCAGGCCCATGAGACCCAGTACTTC.

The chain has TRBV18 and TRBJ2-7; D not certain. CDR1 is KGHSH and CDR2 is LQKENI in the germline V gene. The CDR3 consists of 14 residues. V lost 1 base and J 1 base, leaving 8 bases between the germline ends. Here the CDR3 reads CASSPQGLSYEQYF. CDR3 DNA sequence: TGTGCCAGCTCACCACAAGGCCTGTCCTACGAGCAGTACTTC.

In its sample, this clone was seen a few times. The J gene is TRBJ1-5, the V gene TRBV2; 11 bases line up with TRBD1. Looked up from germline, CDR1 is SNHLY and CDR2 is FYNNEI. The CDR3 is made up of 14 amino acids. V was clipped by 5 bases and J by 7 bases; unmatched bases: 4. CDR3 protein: CASSWTGGGQPQHF. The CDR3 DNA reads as TGTGCCAGCAGTTGGACAGGGGGCGGACAGCCCCAGCATTTT.

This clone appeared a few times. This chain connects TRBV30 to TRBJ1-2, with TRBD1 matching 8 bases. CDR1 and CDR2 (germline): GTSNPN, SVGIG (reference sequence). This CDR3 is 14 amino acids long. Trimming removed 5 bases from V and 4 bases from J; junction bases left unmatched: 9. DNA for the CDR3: TGTGCCTGGGAAAGGACAGGGTATAGCTATGGCTACACCTTC. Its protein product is CAWERTGYSYGYTF. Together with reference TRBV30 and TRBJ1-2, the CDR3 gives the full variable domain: SQTIHQWPATLVQPVGSPLSLECTVEGTSNPNLYWYRQAAGRGLQLLFYSVGIGQISSEVPQNLSASRPQDRQFILSSKKLLLSDSGFYLCAWERTGYSYGYTFGSGTRLTVV.

This CDR3 is CASSAMTSGGRGDTQYF. For the CDR3, the DNA is TGTGCCAGCAGCGCCATGACTAGCGGGGGGCGGGGAGATACGCAGTATTTT. The chain joins TRBV9 to TRBJ2-3; 13 positions agree with TRBD2. V shed 3 bases, J shed 5 bases, and the junction held 9 bases outside the gene matches. Germline V lookup: CDR1 SGDLS, CDR2 YYNGEE. The CDR3 consists of 17 residues. Filled out from reference TRBV9 and TRBJ2-3, the complete variable domain reads DSGVTQTPKHLITATGQRVTLRCSPRSGDLSVYWYQQSLDQGLQFLIQYYNGEERAKGNILERFSAQQFPDLHSELNLSSLELGDSALYFCASSAMTSGGRGDTQYFGPGTRLTVL.

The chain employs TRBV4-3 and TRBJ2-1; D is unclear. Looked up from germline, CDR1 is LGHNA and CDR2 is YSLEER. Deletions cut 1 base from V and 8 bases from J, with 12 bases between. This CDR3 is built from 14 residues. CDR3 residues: CASSQGISVDEQFF. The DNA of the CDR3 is TGCGCCAGCAGCCAAGGTATATCTGTCGATGAGCAGTTCTTC.

The CDR3 bases are TGTGCCAGCAGTGGGGAAACGAAACGCTATGGCTACACCTTC. This gives the protein CASSGETKRYGYTF. This chain links TRBV2 with TRBJ1-2; unclear D gene. The germline gives CDR1 SNHLY, CDR2 FYNNEI. Trimming shortened V by 4 bases and J by 4 bases, and 13 bases separated the two germline ends. The CDR3 covers 14 residues.

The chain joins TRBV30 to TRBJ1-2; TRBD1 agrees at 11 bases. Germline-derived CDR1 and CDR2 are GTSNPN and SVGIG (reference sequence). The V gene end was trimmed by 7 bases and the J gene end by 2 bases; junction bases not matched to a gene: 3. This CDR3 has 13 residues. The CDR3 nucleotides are TGTGCCTCGGACAGGGGGCGCAACTATGGCTACACCTTC. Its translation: CASDRGRNYGYTF. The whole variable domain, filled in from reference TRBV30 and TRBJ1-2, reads SQTIHQWPATLVQPVGSPLSLECTVEGTSNPNLYWYRQAAGRGLQLLFYSVGIGQISSEVPQNLSASRPQDRQFILSSKKLLLSDSGFYLCASDRGRNYGYTFGSGTRLTVV.

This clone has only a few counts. The CDR3: CAISEVSGGVNTEAFF. The CDR3 DNA reads as TGTGCCATCAGTGAGGTGTCAGGCGGGGTGAACACTGAAGCTTTCTTT. The rearrangement joins TRBV10-3 to TRBJ1-1, with D uncertain. This CDR3 has 16 amino acids. Per the germline V gene, CDR1 is ENHRY and CDR2 is SYGVKD. Trimming removed 2 bases at V and 0 bases at J, with 13 bases between.